This T cell receptor beta chain was obtained from a study of blood T cell repertoires in COVID-19. The overall study: Italy, Spain and the United States were the sources of the convalescent and acute COVID-19 samples. From T cells, B-cell-depleted T cells, or PBMCs came the material, which was cDNA or gDNA.

Germline CDR1 and CDR2: KGHSH and LQKENI. CDR3 length equals 14 residues. V shed 4 bases, J shed 2 bases, and the junction held 4 bases outside the gene matches. As handled by the study authors: Researchers report that nucleated cell counts were estimated from reference gene primer amplification. Data came from immunoSEQ multiplex PCR; TCRdb stores just in-frame clones and leaves some out. V, J and clone size were drawn from that table, and D and trimming were deduced from the DNA. The sample yields fewer than 400,000 clones, around nine tenths seen once. Patients of the Seattle cohort, enrolled during active infection, were followed longitudinally.

The chain recombines TRBV18 with TRBJ2-7, with 8 bases aligning to TRBD1. This sequence was found in a woman in her 30s with COVID-19, enrolled during active disease. The sequencing sample was made of peripheral blood. The CDR3 DNA reads TGTGCCAGCTCACAGGCACAGGGGGCCTACGAGCAGTACGTC. Its translation is CASSQAQGAYEQYV.